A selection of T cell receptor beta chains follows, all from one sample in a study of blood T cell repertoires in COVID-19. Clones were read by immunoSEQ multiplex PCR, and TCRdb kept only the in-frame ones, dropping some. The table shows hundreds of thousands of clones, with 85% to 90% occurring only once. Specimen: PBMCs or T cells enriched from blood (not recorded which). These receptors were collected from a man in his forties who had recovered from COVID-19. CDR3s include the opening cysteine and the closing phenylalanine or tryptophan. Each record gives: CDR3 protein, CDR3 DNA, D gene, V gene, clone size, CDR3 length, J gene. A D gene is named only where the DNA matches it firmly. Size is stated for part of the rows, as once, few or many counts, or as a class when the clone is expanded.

CASSPSVPGVITDTQYF | TGTGCCAGCTCACCTTCTGTTCCGGGGGTAATAACAGATACGCAGTATTTT | NA | TRBV18 | NA | 17 | TRBJ2-3
CASSQEDPGQDYYYTGELFF | TGCGCCAGCAGCCAAGAAGACCCGGGACAGGATTACTACTACACCGGGGAGCTGTTTTTT | TRBD1 | TRBV4-3 | once | 20 | TRBJ2-2
CASSPFGSLTEYYGYTF | TGTGCCAGCAGCCCCTTTGGTTCCCTTACAGAGTACTATGGCTACACCTTC | NA | TRBV5-4 | NA | 17 | TRBJ1-2
CASSSDGIDGYTF | TGTGCCAGCAGTTCCGACGGGATCGATGGCTACACCTTC | NA | TRBV5-4 | once | 13 | TRBJ1-2
CASSQDRSGGSYGYTF | TGCGCCAGCAGCCAAGATCGCTCAGGGGGCTCGTATGGCTACACCTTC | TRBD1 | TRBV4-3 | NA | 16 | TRBJ1-2
CASSLGRGNTIYF | TGTGCCAGCAGCTTAGGGCGGGGAAACACCATATATTTT | NA | TRBV13 | NA | 13 | TRBJ1-3
CASSLRQASNYGYTF | TGTGCCAGCTCACTCCGACAGGCTTCTAACTATGGCTACACCTTC | NA | TRBV18 | NA | 15 | TRBJ1-2
CASSATWTDPYNSPLHF | TGTGCCAGCAGTGCCACATGGACTGACCCCTATAATTCACCCCTCCACTTT | NA | TRBV25-1 | few | 17 | TRBJ1-6
CSASSGGYNEQFF | TGCAGTGCTAGTAGCGGTGGATACAATGAGCAGTTCTTC | NA | TRBV20-1 | NA | 13 | TRBJ2-1
CASSSGQGVHYGYTF | TGTGCCAGCAGCTCCGGACAGGGAGTCCACTATGGCTACACCTTC | TRBD1 | TRBV5-8 | NA | 15 | TRBJ1-2
CSVDRGNVDEQFF | TGCAGCGTTGACAGGGGGAACGTGGATGAGCAGTTCTTC | TRBD1 | TRBV29-1 | NA | 13 | TRBJ2-1
CASSKALGTSGGATVSYNEQFF | TGTGCCAGCAGCAAAGCCCTAGGGACTAGCGGGGGGGCCACAGTCTCCTACAATGAGCAGTTCTTC | NA | TRBV21-1 | NA | 22 | TRBJ2-1
CASSLLARAYEQYF | TGTGCCAGCAGTTTATTGGCCAGGGCCTACGAGCAGTACTTC | NA | TRBV27 | NA | 14 | TRBJ2-7
CSGREAGQPQHF | TGCAGCGGCAGGGAGGCGGGTCAGCCCCAGCATTTT | NA | TRBV29-1 | NA | 12 | TRBJ1-5
CASSQDWTESGRTYGYTF | TGTGCCAGCAGCCAAGATTGGACAGAAAGCGGTAGAACCTATGGCTACACCTTC | NA | TRBV4-2 | NA | 18 | TRBJ1-2
CASSLPRGGRGIKGSYNEQFF | TGTGCCAGCAGCCTCCCGCGGGGGGGACGGGGCATAAAGGGCTCCTACAATGAGCAGTTCTTC | TRBD2 | TRBV9 | NA | 21 | TRBJ2-1
CASSSGQGWYGYTF | TGTGCCAGCAGCTCCGGACAGGGGTGGTATGGCTACACCTTC | TRBD1 | TRBV27 | NA | 14 | TRBJ1-2
CASSLWGRGLVNTEAFF | TGTGCCAGCAGCTTGTGGGGGCGCGGTCTCGTAAACACTGAAGCTTTCTTT | NA | TRBV5-6 | NA | 17 | TRBJ1-1
CASSFTSGPYEQYF | TGTGCCAGCAGTTTTACTAGCGGTCCCTACGAGCAGTACTTC | TRBD2 | TRBV27 | few | 14 | TRBJ2-7
CASSPRSGTGPYEQYF | TGTGCCAGCAGCCCTCGTTCCGGGACAGGTCCCTACGAGCAGTACTTC | TRBD1 | TRBV7-6 | NA | 16 | TRBJ2-7
CASSSYIPPGQRNTEAFF | TGTGCCAGCAGTTCCTACATACCTCCGGGACAGAGGAACACTGAAGCTTTCTTT | TRBD1 | TRBV27 | NA | 18 | TRBJ1-1
CASSPRTGGYEQYF | TGCGCCAGCAGCCCTCGGACAGGGGGTTACGAGCAGTACTTC | TRBD1 | TRBV5-1 | NA | 14 | TRBJ2-7
CASSPTGLASTDTQYF | TGTGCCAGCTCACCTACAGGACTAGCCAGCACAGATACGCAGTATTTT | TRBD2 | TRBV18 | NA | 16 | TRBJ2-3
CASSVRTGLGEKLFF | TGTGCCAGCAGCGTCCGGACAGGGTTAGGTGAAAAACTGTTTTTT | TRBD1 | TRBV9 | NA | 15 | TRBJ1-4
CAWREGTGVQPQHF | TGTGCCTGGAGGGAGGGGACAGGGGTTCAGCCCCAGCATTTT | TRBD1 | TRBV30 | NA | 14 | TRBJ1-5
CASSLLGGYEQYF | TGTGCCAGCAGTTTGCTTGGGGGGTACGAGCAGTACTTC | NA | TRBV12-3/TRBV12-4 | NA | 13 | TRBJ2-7
CSVEWGVAANTGELFF | TGCAGCGTTGAATGGGGAGTAGCGGCGAACACCGGGGAGCTGTTTTTT | NA | TRBV29-1 | NA | 16 | TRBJ2-2
CASSDRGAGEQYF | TGTGCCAGCAGTGATCGTGGTGCGGGGGAGCAGTACTTC | NA | TRBV2 | NA | 13 | TRBJ2-7
CATSRVEGARNEKLFF | TGTGCCACCAGCAGAGTGGAAGGGGCGAGGAATGAAAAACTGTTTTTT | NA | TRBV15 | few | 16 | TRBJ1-4
CASSDGTVSEKLFF | TGTGCCAGCAGTGACGGGACAGTAAGTGAAAAACTGTTTTTT | TRBD1 | TRBV6-4 | NA | 14 | TRBJ1-4